These 10 T cell receptor beta chains originate from one sample sequenced in a study of cytomegalovirus exposure and HLA in healthy donors. 60 Vbeta and 13 Jbeta primers were used in PCR. Repertoires were generated with immunoSEQ multiplex PCR, while TCRdb's copy carries only in-frame clones and drops some. The sample contains roughly 120,000 clones, more than 60% of which appear only once. Sequencing was carried out using PBMCs. These receptors originate from a woman between 40 and 55 years old in good health and CMV-seronegative.

The V call is TRBV2, the J call TRBJ2-2, with a weak D call TRBD2 (5 bases). Trimming shortened V by 1 base and J by 4 bases, and 19 bases separated the two germline ends. The CDR3 consists of 18 residues. Germline V lookup: CDR1 SNHLY, CDR2 FYNNEI. CDR3 amino acids: CASSEGQFWRAGTGELFF. CDR3 coding DNA: TGTGCCAGCAGTGAAGGTCAATTCTGGCGGGCGGGCACCGGGGAGCTGTTTTTT.

This sequence joins TRBV5-1 and TRBJ2-3; D is perhaps TRBD2 (6 bases). V was trimmed by 6 bases and J by 8 bases, leaving 22 bases between them. Looked up from germline, CDR1 is SGHRS and CDR2 is YFSETQ. The CDR3 contains 15 residues. CDR3 bases: TGCGCCAGCACCCTCCGTTGGGGGGAAGTGAGTACGCAGTATTTT. The encoded protein is CASTLRWGEVSTQYF.

The chain recombines TRBV5-1 with TRBJ2-7, with D possibly matching TRBD1 (6 bases). V lost 4 bases and J 2 bases, leaving 19 bases between the germline ends. This CDR3 has 16 amino acids. CDR1 and CDR2 from the germline V gene are SGHRS and YFSETQ. CDR3 DNA: TGCGCCAGCAGCCAACGGACAGAAGGTATCGCCTACGAGCAGTACTTC. Translating gives CASSQRTEGIAYEQYF.

The rearrangement joins TRBV7-8 to TRBJ2-7, with 7 positions matching TRBD1. The germline V gene encodes CDR1 SGHVS and CDR2 FQNEAQ. This CDR3 is built from 15 residues. The junction had 10 bases not matched to a gene; V was cut back by 5 bases and J by 3 bases. The CDR3 region has the DNA TGTGCCAGCAGCCTCCTAGGGGGCATTAACTACGAGCAGTACTTC. Translated, it gives CASSLLGGINYEQYF.

The chain joins TRBV7-2 to TRBJ2-3; 9 bases align to TRBD2. The CDR3 has 18 amino acids. CDR1 is SGHTA and CDR2 is FQGNSA in the germline V gene. The trim removed 5 bases at V and 1 base at J, leaving 13 bases unmatched. The CDR3, as DNA: TGTGCCAGCAGCCTCCCCGGGCGGGGGGGCGGGCGCACAGATACGCAGTATTTT. Translation: CASSLPGRGGGRTDTQYF.

The genes are TRBV9 and TRBJ2-5; maybe TRBD1 (6 bases). V lost 0 bases, J lost 5 bases, and 14 bases lay in between. The CDR3 sequence is 15 residues long. CDR1 and CDR2 (germline): SGDLS, YYNGEE. CDR3 residues: CASSVVATGLETQYF. As DNA, the CDR3 is TGTGCCAGCAGCGTAGTAGCCACAGGGCTCGAGACCCAGTACTTC. The whole variable domain, filled in from reference TRBV9 and TRBJ2-5, reads DSGVTQTPKHLITATGQRVTLRCSPRSGDLSVYWYQQSLDQGLQFLIQYYNGEERAKGNILERFSAQQFPDLHSELNLSSLELGDSALYFCASSVVATGLETQYFGPGTRLLVL.

The chain couples TRBV4-2 to TRBJ1-6; no firm D call. CDR3 length: 17 residues. The germline CDR1 and CDR2 sequences are LGHNA and YNFKEQ. The V and J ends lost 0 bases and 3 bases respectively, with 12 bases between them. The CDR3 loop is CASSQDPAGSYNSPLHF. The CDR3 DNA is TGTGCCAGCAGCCAAGATCCTGCAGGAAGCTATAATTCACCCCTCCACTTT.

The chain combines TRBV4-2 with TRBJ1-2; D may be TRBD1 (6 bases). The V end lost 0 bases, the J end lost 5 bases, and 22 bases lay between the germline ends. Germline loops: CDR1 LGHNA, CDR2 YNFKEQ. The CDR3 runs 18 residues. The CDR3: CASSQELFPGGAGYGYTF. The CDR3 bases are TGTGCCAGCAGCCAAGAGCTATTTCCGGGGGGCGCTGGTTATGGCTACACCTTC.

This clone was seen only once. The chain is built from TRBV6-5 and TRBJ1-1, with D perhaps matching TRBD1 (6 bases). The CDR3 sequence is 12 residues long. V shed 7 bases and J shed 5 bases, with 11 bases lying between them. From germline, CDR1 is MNHEY and CDR2 SVGAGI. The CDR3 is CASNLRGTEAFF. The CDR3 region has the DNA TGTGCCAGCAACCTCAGGGGAACTGAAGCTTTCTTT.

The chain carries TRBV27 and TRBJ2-5, with 9 bases fitting TRBD1. The CDR3 extends over 19 amino acids. Losses at the gene ends were 3 bases for V and 2 bases for J; bases not matched to a gene: 16. Germline-derived CDR1 and CDR2 are MNHEY and SMNVEV (reference sequence). CDR3 sequence (DNA): TGTGCCAGCAGTTTTACCGGGACAGGGTCGGCGGGGCAACAAGAGACCCAGTACTTC. It translates to CASSFTGTGSAGQQETQYF.